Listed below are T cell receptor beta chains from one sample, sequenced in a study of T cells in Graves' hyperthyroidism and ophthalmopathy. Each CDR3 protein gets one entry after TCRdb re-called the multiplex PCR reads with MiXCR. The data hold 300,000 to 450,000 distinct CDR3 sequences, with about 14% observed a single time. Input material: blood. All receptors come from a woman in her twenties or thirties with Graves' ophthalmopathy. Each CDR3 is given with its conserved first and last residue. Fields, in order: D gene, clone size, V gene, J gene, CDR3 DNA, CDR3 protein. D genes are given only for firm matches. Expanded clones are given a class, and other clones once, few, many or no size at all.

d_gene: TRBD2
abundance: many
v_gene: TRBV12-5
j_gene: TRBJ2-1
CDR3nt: TGTGCTAGTGGTTTGATTAACGCGGGGGGCGTCCATGAGCAGTTCTTC
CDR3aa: CASGLINAGGVHEQFF

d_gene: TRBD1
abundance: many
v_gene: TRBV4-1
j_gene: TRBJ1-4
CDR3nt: TGCGCCAGCAGCCAACCAGGGGGAACTAATGAAAAACTGTTTTTT
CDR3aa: CASSQPGGTNEKLFF

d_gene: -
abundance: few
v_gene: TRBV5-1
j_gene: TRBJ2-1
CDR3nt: TGCGCCAGCAGCAAAAGCGGAACCTCCTACAATGAGCAGTTCTTC
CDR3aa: CASSKSGTSYNEQFF

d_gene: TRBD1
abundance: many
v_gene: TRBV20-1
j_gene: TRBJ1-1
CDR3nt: TGCAGTGCTTGGACAGGGCGGAACACTGAAGCTTTCTTT
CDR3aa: CSAWTGRNTEAFF

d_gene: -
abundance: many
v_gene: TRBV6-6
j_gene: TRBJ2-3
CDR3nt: TGTGCCAGCAGTTACCGAGCAGGGTCCCCAGATACGCAGTATTTT
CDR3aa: CASSYRAGSPDTQYF

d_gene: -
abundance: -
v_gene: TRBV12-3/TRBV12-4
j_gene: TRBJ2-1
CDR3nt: TGTGCCAGCAGTTTAACCGCGGCGGGGGCTAATGAGCAGTTCTTC
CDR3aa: CASSLTAAGANEQFF

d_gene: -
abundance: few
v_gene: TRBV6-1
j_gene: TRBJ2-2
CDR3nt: TGTGCCAGCAGTCCAGCCGCCCGAAACACCGGGGAGCTGTTTTTT
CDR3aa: CASSPAARNTGELFF

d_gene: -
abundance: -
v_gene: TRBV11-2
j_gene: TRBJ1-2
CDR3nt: TGTGCCAGCAGCTTAGACAGGGGTAATGATGGCTACACCTTC
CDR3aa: CASSLDRGNDGYTF

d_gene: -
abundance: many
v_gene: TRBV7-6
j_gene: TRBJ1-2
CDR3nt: TGTGCCAGCAGCCCCTCGGGGCAGGGCTATGGCTACACCTTC
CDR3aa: CASSPSGQGYGYTF

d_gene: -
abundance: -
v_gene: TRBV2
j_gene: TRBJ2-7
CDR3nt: TGTGCCAGCAGTGGAGGGGCGAGCGAGCAGTACTTC
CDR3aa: CASSGGASEQYF

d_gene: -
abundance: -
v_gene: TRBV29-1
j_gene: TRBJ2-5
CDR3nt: TGCAGCGTTGAGGGGCAAGAGACCCAGTACTTC
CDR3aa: CSVEGQETQYF

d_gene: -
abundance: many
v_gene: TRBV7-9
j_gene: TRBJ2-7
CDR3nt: TGTGCCAGCAGCAGAACAGGCCCTAGCGAGCAGTACTTC
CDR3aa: CASSRTGPSEQYF

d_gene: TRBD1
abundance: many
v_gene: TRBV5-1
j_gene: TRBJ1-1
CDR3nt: TGCGCCAGCAGCTCGCGGGACAGCCTGAACACTGAAGCTTTCTTT
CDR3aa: CASSSRDSLNTEAFF

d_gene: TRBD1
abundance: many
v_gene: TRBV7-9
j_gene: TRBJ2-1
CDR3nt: TGTGCCAGCAGCTTTAGGGGCAGGGACAGGCGCGATGAGCAGTTCTTC
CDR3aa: CASSFRGRDRRDEQFF

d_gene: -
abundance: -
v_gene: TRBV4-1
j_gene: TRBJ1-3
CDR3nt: TGCGCCAGCAGCCGAGACAGCTCTGGAAACACCATATATTTT
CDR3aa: CASSRDSSGNTIYF

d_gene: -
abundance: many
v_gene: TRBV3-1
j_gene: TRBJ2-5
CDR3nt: TGTGCCAGCAGCCAAGTAGGAGCGGGTCCGGATCAAGAGACCCAGTACTTC
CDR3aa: CASSQVGAGPDQETQYF

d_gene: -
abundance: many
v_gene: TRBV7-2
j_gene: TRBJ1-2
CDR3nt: TGTGCCAGCAGCTTAGATCTGGGCGGCTACACCTTC
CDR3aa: CASSLDLGGYTF

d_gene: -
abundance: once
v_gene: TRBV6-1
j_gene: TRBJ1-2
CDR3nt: TGTGCCAGCAGTGTCGGCAGAAACATTAACTATGGCTACGCCTTC
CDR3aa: CASSVGRNINYGYAF

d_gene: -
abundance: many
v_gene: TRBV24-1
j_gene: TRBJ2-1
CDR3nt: TGTGCCACCAGTGACCCAGGGGGGGGGGCGGACTACAATGAGCAGTTCTTC
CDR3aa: CATSDPGGGADYNEQFF

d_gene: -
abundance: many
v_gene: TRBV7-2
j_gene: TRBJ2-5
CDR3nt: TGTGCCAGCAGCTTAGTGTATGGAGGAGAGACCCAGTACTTC
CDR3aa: CASSLVYGGETQYF

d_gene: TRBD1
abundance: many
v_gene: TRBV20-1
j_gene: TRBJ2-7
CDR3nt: TGCAGTGCTTACTCCGGGACAGGCAACCACGAGCAGTACTTC
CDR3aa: CSAYSGTGNHEQYF

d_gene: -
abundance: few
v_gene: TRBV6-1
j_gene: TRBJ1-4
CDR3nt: TGTGCCAGCAGGGAAGGTGGCAGGGAGAATGAAAAACTGTTTTTT
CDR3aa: CASREGGRENEKLFF

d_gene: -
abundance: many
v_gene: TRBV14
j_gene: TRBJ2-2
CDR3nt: TGTGCCAGCAGCCAAGATCGGGGAAGGGAGCTGTTTTTT
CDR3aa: CASSQDRGRELFF

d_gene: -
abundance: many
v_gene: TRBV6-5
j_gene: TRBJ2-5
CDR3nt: TGTGCCAGCAGTTACGAGGGTAGAGAGACCCAGTACTTC
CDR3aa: CASSYEGRETQYF

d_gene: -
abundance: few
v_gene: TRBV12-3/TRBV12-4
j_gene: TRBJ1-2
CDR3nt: TGTGCCGGCAGTTTGTTAAGTCGTCCCTCTGGCTACACCTTC
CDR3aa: CAGSLLSRPSGYTF

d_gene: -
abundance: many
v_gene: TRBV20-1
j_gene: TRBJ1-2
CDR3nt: TGCAGTGCTAGGGTCTCAGATATTACTAACTATGGCTACACCTTC
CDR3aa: CSARVSDITNYGYTF

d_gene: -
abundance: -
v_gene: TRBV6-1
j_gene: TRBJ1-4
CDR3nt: TGTGCCAGCAGGAGGACAGCCTCTAATGAAAAACTGTTTTTT
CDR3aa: CASRRTASNEKLFF

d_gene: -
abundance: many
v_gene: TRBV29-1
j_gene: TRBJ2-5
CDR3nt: TGCAGCGTTGTGCCGACAGGGAGGCAAGAGACCCAGTACTTC
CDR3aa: CSVVPTGRQETQYF

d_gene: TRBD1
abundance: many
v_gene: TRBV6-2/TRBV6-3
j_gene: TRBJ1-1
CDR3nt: TGTGCCAGCAGTTACACAGGGGGCATGAACACTGAAGCTTTCTTT
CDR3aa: CASSYTGGMNTEAFF

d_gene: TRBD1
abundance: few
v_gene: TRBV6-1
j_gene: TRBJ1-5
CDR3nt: TGTGCCAGCAAAGGGACAGACAATCAGCCCCAGCATTTT
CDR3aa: CASKGTDNQPQHF

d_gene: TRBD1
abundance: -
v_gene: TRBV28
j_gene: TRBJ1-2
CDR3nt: TGTGCCAGCAGTACGGACAGGGAGTATGGCTACACCTTC
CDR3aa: CASSTDREYGYTF

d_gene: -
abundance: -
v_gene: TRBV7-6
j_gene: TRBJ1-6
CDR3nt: TGTGCCAGCAGCTTATCGGCTCGCTCCTATAATTCACCCCTCCACTTT
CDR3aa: CASSLSARSYNSPLHF

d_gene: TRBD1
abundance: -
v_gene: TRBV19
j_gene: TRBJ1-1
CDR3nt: TGTGCCAGTAGTACCCCGGACAGGGGATTCTTGGAAGCTTTCTTT
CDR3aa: CASSTPDRGFLEAFF

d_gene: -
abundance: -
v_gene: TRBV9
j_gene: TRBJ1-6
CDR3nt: TGTGCCAGCAGCCCCAATCAAAACAGGGACTCACCCCTCCACTTT
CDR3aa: CASSPNQNRDSPLHF

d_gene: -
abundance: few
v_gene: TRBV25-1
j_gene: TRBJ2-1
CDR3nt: TGTGCCAGCAGTGCCCTTAGCGGTATCTCCTACAATGAGCAGTTCTTC
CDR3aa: CASSALSGISYNEQFF

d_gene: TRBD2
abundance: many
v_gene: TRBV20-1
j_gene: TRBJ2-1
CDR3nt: TGCAGTGCTCTTCGAGGAGCGGGGGGTTCCTACAATGAGCAGTTCTTC
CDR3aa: CSALRGAGGSYNEQFF

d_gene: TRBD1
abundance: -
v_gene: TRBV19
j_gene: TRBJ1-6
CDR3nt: TGTGCCAGTACGAACGGGCCGGGACAGGGGGTTTCACCCCTCCACTTT
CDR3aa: CASTNGPGQGVSPLHF

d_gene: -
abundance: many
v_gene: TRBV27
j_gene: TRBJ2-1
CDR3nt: TGTGCCAGCAGTTTTGGACGTGACGGCTCCTACAATGAGCAGTTCTTC
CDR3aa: CASSFGRDGSYNEQFF

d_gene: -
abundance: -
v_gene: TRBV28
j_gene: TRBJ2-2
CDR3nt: TGTGCCAGCAGTGACCCTAACCCGACTAGTAACGGGGAGCTGTTTTTT
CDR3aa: CASSDPNPTSNGELFF

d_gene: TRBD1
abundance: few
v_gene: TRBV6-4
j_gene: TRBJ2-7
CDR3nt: TGTGCCAGGAAAGCCGGGACAGGGGCTACGGTAGTCTACGAGCAGTACTTC
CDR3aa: CARKAGTGATVVYEQYF

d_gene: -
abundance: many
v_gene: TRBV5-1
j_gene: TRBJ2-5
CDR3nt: -
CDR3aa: CASSTSIADQETQYF

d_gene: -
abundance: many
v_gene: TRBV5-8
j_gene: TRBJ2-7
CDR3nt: TGTGCCAGCAGCTTGGATCCCCCCAGGGGATCCCATGAGCAGTACTTC
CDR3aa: CASSLDPPRGSHEQYF

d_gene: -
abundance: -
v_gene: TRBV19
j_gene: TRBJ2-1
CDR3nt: TGTGCCAGCCGGGAGGGACAGGAATACAATGAGCAGTTCTTC
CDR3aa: CASREGQEYNEQFF

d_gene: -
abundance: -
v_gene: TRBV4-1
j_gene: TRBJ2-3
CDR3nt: TGCGCCAGCAGCCAAGAGGCGGGATTGACTACGCAGTATTTT
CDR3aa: CASSQEAGLTTQYF

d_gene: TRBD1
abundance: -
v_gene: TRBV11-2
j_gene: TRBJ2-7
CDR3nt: TGTGCCAGCAGCTTGGGACAGACCTACGAGCAGGACTTC
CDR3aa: CASSLGQTYEQDF

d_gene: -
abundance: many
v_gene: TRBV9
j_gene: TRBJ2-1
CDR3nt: TGTGCCAGCAGCAAGACAAGGGGAGCCGACTCCTACAATGAGCAGTTCTTC
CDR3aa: CASSKTRGADSYNEQFF

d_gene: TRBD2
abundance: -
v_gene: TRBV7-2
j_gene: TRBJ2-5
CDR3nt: TGTGCCAGCAGCTTAGAACTAGCGGGAGCGGCGGAGACCCAGTACTTC
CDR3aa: CASSLELAGAAETQYF

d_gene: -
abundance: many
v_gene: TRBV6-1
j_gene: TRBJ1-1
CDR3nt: TGTGCCAGCAGTGAACAGAGGAACACTGAAGCTTTCTTT
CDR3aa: CASSEQRNTEAFF

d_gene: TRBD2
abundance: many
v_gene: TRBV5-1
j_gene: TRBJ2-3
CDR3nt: TGCGCCAGCAGCCCGATACCGGGGGGATACACAGATACGCAGTATTTT
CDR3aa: CASSPIPGGYTDTQYF

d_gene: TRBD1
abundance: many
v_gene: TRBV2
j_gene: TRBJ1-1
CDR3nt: TGTGCCAGCGGAAAGACAGGGGTGGGCACTGAAGCTTTCTTT
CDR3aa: CASGKTGVGTEAFF

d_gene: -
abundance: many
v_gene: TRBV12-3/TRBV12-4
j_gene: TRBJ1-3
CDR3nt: TGTGCCAGCAGTTTGAGTGCCCACTCTGGAAACACCATATATTTT
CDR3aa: CASSLSAHSGNTIYF

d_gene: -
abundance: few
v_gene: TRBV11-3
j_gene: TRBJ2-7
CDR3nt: TGTGCCAGCAGCGAGATGGGTTCCGAGCAGTACTTC
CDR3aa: CASSEMGSEQYF

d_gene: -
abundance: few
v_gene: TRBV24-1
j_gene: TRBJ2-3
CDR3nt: TGTGCCACCAGTGATTGGGGGGGGCTACTCACAGATACGCAGTATTTT
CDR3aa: CATSDWGGLLTDTQYF

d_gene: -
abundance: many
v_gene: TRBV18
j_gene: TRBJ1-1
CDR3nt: TGTGCCAGCTCACCGAACAGGGTCGCGAACACTGAAGCTTTCTTT
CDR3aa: CASSPNRVANTEAFF

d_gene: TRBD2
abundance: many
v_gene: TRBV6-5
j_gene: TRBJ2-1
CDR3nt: TGTGCCAGCAGTTACTCGCGGGGGGGCTACAATGAGCAGTTCTTC
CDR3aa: CASSYSRGGYNEQFF

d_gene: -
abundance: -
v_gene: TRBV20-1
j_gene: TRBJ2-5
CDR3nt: TGCAGTGCCGCCGTGTCGGGGCCAGGCACCGAAGAGACCCAGTACTTC
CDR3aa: CSAAVSGPGTEETQYF

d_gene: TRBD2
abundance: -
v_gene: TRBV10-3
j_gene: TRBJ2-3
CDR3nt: TGTGCCATCAGAGTAGCGGGGGGAGCAGATACGCAGTATTTT
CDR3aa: CAIRVAGGADTQYF

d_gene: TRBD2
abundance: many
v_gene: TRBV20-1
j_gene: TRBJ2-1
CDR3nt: TGCAGTGCTAGGGGGACTAGCGGGGGCCTGGGACATGAGCAGTTCTTC
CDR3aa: CSARGTSGGLGHEQFF

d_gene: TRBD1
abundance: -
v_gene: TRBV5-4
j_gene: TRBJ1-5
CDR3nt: TGTGCCAGCAGCGCCGGACAGGGGTCTCATCAGCCCCAGCATTTT
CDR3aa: CASSAGQGSHQPQHF